This T cell receptor beta chain was observed in a study of T cell responses to AZD1222 COVID-19 vaccine. The study, taken as a whole, reports: Only a handful of individuals given AZD1222 were seropositive at baseline. Females made up more of the donors, who were largely white British, and clonal diversity may have come out too low. Spike was spanned by vaccine-associated CD4 TCRs, with dominance at 160-218 and 743-854.

V lost 7 bases and J lost 4, with 13 bases in between. The germline V gene encodes CDR1 MNHEY and CDR2 SVGAGI. This CDR3 has 13 amino acids. Profiled with immunoSEQ multiplex PCR; TCRdb holds only in-frame clones, not every one. The sample has about 89,000 clones, around 89% seen once. Notes on this clone: The target antigen is unknown.

The source is an adult who received the AZD1222 COVID-19 vaccine. Material: peripheral blood, obtained 28 days after the second AZD1222 dose. The chain links TRBV6-5 to TRBJ2-5, with D uncertain. This chain's CDR3 is CASKRTLIETQYF. In DNA, the CDR3 is TGTGCCAGCAAAAGGACCCTTATAGAGACCCAGTACTTC.